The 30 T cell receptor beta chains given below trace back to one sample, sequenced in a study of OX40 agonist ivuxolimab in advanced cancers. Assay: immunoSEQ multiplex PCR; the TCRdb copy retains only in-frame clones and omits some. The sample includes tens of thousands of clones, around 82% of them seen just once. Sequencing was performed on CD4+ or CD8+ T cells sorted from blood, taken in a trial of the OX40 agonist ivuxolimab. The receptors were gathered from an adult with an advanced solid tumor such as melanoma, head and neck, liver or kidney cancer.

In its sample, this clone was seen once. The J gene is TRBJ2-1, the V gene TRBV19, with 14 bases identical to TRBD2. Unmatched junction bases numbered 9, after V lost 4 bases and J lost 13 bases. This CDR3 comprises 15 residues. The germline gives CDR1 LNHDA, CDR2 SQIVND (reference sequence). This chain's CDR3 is CASSNPRTSGRLQFF. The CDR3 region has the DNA TGTGCCAGTAGTAATCCCCGGACTAGCGGGAGGCTACAGTTCTTC.

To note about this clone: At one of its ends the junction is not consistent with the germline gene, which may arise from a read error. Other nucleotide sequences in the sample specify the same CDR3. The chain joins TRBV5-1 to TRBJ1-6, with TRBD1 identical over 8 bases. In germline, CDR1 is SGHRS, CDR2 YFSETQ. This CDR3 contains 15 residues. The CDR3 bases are TGCGCCAGTAGCTTGGCCGGACAGGGATCTTCACCCCTCCACTTT. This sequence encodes CASSLAGQGSSPLHF.

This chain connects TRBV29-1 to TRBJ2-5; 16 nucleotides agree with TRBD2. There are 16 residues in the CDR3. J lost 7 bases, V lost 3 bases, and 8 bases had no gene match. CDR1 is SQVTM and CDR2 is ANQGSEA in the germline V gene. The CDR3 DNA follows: TGCAGCGTTGAGGGACTAGCGGGGGGGCTCCCTGGGACCCAGTACTTC. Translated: CSVEGLAGGLPGTQYF.

The CDR3 region is CASSSLSGGVEAFF. The DNA of the CDR3 is TGTGCCAGCAGCTCATTATCGGGCGGCGTTGAAGCTTTCTTT. This rearrangement joins TRBV7-9 to TRBJ1-1; no clear D. Germline CDR1 SEHNR, CDR2 FQNEAQ (reference sequence). The V gene lost 4 bases and the J gene lost 7 bases, with 16 bases spanning the gap. CDR3 length: 14 amino acids.

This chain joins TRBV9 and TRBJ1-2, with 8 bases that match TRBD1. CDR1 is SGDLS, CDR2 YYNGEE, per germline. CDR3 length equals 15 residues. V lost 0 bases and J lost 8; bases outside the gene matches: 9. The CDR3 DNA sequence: TGTGCCAGCAGCGTAGACGGGGCAGGGGGCGGAGGCTACACCTTC. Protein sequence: CASSVDGAGGGGYTF.

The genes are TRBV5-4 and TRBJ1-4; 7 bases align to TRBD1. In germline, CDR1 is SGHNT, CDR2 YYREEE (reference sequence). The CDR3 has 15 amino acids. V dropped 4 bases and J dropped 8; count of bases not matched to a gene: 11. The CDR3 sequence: CASSELTGIKEKLFF. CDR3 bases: TGTGCCAGCAGCGAATTGACAGGGATCAAGGAAAAACTGTTTTTT.

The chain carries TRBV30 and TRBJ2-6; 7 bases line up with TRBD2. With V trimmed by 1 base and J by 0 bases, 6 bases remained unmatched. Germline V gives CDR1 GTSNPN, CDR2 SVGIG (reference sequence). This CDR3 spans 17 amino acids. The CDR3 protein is CAWSAGAGVSGANVLTF. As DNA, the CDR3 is TGTGCCTGGAGTGCCGGGGCGGGAGTCTCTGGGGCCAACGTCCTGACTTTC. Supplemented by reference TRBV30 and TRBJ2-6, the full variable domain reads SQTIHQWPATLVQPVGSPLSLECTVEGTSNPNLYWYRQAAGRGLQLLFYSVGIGQISSEVPQNLSASRPQDRQFILSSKKLLLSDSGFYLCAWSAGAGVSGANVLTFGAGSRLTVL.

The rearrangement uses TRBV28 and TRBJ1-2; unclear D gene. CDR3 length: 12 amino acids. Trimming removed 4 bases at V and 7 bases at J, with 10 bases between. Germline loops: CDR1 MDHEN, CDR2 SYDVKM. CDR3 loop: CASSSGSPGYTF. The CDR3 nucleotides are TGTGCCAGCAGTTCAGGTTCTCCTGGCTACACCTTC.

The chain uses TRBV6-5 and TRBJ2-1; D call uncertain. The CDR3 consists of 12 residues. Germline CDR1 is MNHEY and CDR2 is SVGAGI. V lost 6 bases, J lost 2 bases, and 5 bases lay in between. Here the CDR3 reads CASRSTYNEQFF. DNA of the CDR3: TGTGCCAGCAGGTCTACCTACAATGAGCAGTTCTTC.

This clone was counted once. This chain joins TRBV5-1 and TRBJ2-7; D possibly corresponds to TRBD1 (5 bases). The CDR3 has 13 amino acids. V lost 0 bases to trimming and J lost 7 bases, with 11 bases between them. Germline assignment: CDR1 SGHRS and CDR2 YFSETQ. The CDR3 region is CASSLVWGQEQYV. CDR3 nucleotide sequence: TGCGCCAGCAGCTTGGTATGGGGCCAGGAGCAGTACGTC.

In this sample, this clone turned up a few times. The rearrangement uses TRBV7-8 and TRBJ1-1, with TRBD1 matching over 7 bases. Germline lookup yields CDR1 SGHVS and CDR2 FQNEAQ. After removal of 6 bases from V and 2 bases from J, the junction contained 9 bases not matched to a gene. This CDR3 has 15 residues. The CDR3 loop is CASRFAGTANTEAFF. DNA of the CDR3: TGTGCCAGCAGGTTCGCCGGGACAGCCAACACTGAAGCTTTCTTT.

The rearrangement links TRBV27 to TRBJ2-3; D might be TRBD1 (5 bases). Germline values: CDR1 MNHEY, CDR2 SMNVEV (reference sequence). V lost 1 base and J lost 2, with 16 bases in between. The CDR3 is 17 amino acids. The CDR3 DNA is TGTGCCAGCAGTTTATGGGGCGGTCCGACAAACACAGATACGCAGTATTTT. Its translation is CASSLWGGPTNTDTQYF.

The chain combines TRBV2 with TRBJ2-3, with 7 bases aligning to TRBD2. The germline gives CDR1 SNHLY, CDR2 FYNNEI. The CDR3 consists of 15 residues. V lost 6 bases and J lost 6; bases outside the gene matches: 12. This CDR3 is CASSPGTTGRDTQYF. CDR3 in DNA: TGTGCCAGCAGCCCCGGGACTACGGGCCGGGATACGCAGTATTTT. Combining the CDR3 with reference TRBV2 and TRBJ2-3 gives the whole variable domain EPEVTQTPSHQVTQMGQEVILRCVPISNHLYFYWYRQILGQKVEFLVSFYNNEISEKSEIFDDQFSVERPDGSNFTLKIRSTKLEDSAMYFCASSPGTTGRDTQYFGPGTRLTVL.

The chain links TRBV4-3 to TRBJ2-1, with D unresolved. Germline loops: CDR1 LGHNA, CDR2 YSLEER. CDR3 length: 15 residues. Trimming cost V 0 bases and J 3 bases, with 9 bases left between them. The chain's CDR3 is CASSQDGEGYNEQFF. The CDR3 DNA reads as TGCGCCAGCAGCCAAGATGGGGAAGGCTACAATGAGCAGTTCTTC.

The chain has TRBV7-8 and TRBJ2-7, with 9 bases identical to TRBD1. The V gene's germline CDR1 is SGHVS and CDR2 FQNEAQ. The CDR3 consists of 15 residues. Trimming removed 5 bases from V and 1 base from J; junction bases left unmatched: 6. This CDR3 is CASSKDRGGSYEQYV. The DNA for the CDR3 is TGTGCCAGCAGCAAGGACAGGGGTGGGTCCTACGAGCAGTACGTC.

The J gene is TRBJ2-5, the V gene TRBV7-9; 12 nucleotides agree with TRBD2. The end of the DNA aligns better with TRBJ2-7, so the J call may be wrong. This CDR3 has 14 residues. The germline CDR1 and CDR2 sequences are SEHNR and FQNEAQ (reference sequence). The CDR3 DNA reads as TGTGCCAGCAGCAAGGGACTAGCGGGCGACGAGCAGTACTTC. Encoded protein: CASSKGLAGDEQYF.

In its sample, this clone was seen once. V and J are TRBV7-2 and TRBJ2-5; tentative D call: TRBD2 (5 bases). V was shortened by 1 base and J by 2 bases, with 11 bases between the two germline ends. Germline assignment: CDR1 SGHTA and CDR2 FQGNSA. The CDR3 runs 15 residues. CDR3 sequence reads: CASSLGASGQETQYF. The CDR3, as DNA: TGTGCCAGCAGCTTAGGGGCCAGCGGACAAGAGACCCAGTACTTC.

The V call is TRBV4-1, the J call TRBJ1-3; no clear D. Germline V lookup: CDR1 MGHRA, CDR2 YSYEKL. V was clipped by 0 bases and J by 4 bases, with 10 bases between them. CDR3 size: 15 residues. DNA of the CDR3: TGCGCCAGCAGCCAAGATTTCGGCAGGGGAAACACCATATATTTT. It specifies CASSQDFGRGNTIYF.

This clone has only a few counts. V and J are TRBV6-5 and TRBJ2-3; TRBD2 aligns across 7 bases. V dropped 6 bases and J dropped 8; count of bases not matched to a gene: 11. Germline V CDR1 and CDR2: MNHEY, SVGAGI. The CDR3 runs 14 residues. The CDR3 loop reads CASRQAGLWGTQYF. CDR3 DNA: TGTGCCAGCAGGCAAGCGGGGCTTTGGGGTACGCAGTATTTT.

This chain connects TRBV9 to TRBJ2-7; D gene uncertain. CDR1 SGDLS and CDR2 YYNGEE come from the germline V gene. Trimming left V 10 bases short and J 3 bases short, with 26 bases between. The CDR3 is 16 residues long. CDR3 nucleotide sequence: TGTGCCGCGAACGGTCATGGGCTAGAGGTGAGCTACGAGCAGTACTTC. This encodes CAANGHGLEVSYEQYF.

CDR3 in amino acids: CASTKGATGELFF. CDR3 bases: TGTGCCAGCACCAAGGGGGCTACCGGGGAGCTGTTTTTT. The rearrangement joins TRBV2 to TRBJ2-2, with 7 bases that match TRBD1. Germline CDR1 and CDR2: SNHLY and FYNNEI. This CDR3 region has 13 residues. The trim removed 7 bases at V and 5 bases at J, leaving 4 bases unmatched.

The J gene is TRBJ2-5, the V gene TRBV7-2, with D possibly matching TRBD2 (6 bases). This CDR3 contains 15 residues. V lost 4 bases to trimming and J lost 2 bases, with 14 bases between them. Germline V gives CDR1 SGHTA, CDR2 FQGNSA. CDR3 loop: CASSSDSGWQETQYF. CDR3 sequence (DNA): TGTGCCAGCAGCTCCGATAGCGGTTGGCAAGAGACCCAGTACTTC.

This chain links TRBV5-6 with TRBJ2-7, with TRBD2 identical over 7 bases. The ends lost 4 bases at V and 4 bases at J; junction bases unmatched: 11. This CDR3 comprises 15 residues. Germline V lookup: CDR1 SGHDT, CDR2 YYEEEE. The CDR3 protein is CASSGEGRNSYEQYF. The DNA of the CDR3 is TGTGCCAGCAGCGGGGAGGGACGAAATTCATACGAGCAGTACTTC.

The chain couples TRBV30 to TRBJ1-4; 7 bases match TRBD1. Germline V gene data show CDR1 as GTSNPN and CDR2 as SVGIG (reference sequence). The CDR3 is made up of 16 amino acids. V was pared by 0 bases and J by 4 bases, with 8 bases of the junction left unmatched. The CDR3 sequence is CAWSVLWGTVNEKLFF. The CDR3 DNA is TGTGCCTGGAGTGTCCTCTGGGGGACAGTTAATGAAAAACTGTTTTTT.

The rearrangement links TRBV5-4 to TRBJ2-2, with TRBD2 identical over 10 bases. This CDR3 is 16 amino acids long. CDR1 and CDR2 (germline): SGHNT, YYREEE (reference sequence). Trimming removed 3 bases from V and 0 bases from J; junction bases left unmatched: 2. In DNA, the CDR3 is TGTGCCAGCAGCTCCGGACTAGCGGCGAACACCGGGGAGCTGTTTTTT. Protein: CASSSGLAANTGELFF. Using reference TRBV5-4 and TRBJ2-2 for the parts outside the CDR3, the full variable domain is ETGVTQSPTHLIKTRGQQVTLRCSSQSGHNTVSWYQQALGQGPQFIFQYYREEENGRGNFPPRFSGLQFPNYSSELNVNALELDDSALYLCASSSGLAANTGELFFGEGSRLTVL.

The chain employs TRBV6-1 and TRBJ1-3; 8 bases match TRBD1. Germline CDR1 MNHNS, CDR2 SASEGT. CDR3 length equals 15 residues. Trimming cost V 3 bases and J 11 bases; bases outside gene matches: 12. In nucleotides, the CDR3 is TGTGCCAGCAGTGACTTGCAGGGGGCAAGCGGCGCCATATATTTT. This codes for CASSDLQGASGAIYF.

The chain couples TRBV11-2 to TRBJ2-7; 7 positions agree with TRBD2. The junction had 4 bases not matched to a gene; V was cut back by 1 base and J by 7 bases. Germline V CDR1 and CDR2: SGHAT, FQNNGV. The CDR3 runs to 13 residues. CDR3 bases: TGTGCCAGCAGCTTAGCCGGGGGGTTGGAGCAGTACTTC. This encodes CASSLAGGLEQYF.

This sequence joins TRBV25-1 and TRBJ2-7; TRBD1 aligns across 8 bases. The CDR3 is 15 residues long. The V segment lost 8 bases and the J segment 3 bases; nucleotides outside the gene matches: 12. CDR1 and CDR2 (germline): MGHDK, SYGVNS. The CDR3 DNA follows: TGTGCCAGCGGGTGGTCAGGGGGCTTCAACTACGAGCAGTACGTC. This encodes CASGWSGGFNYEQYV.

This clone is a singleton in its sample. The CDR3 region is CASRMGGGNEKLFF. In DNA form, the CDR3 reads TGTGCCAGCCGCATGGGGGGCGGAAATGAAAAACTGTTTTTT. The chain recombines TRBV6-5 with TRBJ1-4; TRBD1 is a possible D gene (6 bases). The CDR3 is 14 amino acids. V was cut by 8 bases and J by 5 bases, with 15 bases left in between. Germline V gene data show CDR1 as MNHEY and CDR2 as SVGAGI.

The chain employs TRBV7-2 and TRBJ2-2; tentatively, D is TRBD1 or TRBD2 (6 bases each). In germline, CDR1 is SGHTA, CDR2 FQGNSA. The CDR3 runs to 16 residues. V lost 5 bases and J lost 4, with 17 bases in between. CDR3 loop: CASSPFRGRVTGELFF. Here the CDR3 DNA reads TGTGCCAGCAGCCCCTTTCGGGGGCGGGTCACCGGGGAGCTGTTTTTT.